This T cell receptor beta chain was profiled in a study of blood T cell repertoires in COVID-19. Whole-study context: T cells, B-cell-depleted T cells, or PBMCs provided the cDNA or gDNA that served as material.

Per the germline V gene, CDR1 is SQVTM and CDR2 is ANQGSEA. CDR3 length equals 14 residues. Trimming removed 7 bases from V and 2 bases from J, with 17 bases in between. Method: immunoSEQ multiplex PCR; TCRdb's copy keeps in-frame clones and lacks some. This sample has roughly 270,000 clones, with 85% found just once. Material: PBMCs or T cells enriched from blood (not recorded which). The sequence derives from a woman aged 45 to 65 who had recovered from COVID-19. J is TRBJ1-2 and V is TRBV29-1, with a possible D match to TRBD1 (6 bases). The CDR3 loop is CSARGGQGNYGYTF. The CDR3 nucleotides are TGCAGCGCGAGGGGGGGCCAGGGGAACTATGGCTACACCTTC. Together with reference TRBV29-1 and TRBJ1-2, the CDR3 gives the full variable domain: SAVISQKPSRDICQRGTSLTIQCQVDSQVTMMFWYRQQPGQSLTLIATANQGSEATYESGFVIDKFPISRPNLTFSTLTVSNMSPEDSSIYLCSARGGQGNYGYTFGSGTRLTVV.